This T cell receptor beta chain originates from a study of control samples from healthy donors and cancer patients. Measured with immunoSEQ multiplex PCR; TCRdb has only the in-frame clones, and not every one. The table records hundreds of thousands of clones, roughly 87% of them present only once. With 0 bases clipped from V and 2 bases from J, the junction kept 4 bases outside the gene matches. Germline V CDR1 and CDR2: SGDLS, YYNGEE. The length of the CDR3 is 15 residues. The TCR was taken from an older woman with lung cancer. This sequence joins TRBV9 and TRBJ1-2; TRBD1 agrees at 7 bases. The sequenced sample was PBMCs. The CDR3 region is CASSVVSQGNYGYTF. In DNA, the CDR3 is TGTGCCAGCAGCGTAGTGTCACAGGGGAACTATGGCTACACCTTC.